The sequence of this T cell receptor beta chain was determined in a study of T-cell memory formation after mild COVID-19 (dated by TCRdb to the early 2020s). Looking at the study overall: TCR sequence clusters from the two donors were found to be largely donor specific. In a couple of donors, T-cell clones that expanded and contracted after mild COVID-19 were tracked by sequencing TCRalpha and TCRbeta repertoires over time. The cohort was made up of two young adult volunteers, one female and one male, who were previously healthy.

PBMCs were isolated by Ficoll-Paque density gradient centrifugation. Trimmed from V: 0 bases; trimmed from J: 0 bases; junction bases lacking a gene match: 3. The germline V gene gives CDR1 as MGHRA and CDR2 as YSYEKL. From its cysteine to its phenylalanine, the CDR3 spans 16 amino acids. Just CDR3 DNA is preserved here, 48 bases in frame from base 1. Broad study findings and their caveats: Only a couple of mild cases were covered in the study, and larger cohorts including severe cases with pre-infection samples were considered necessary. From day 15 to 85, contracting clones showed balanced CD4/CD8 phenotypes, whereas a second wave of clones that expanded from day 15 to 37 leaned towards CD4+. Whether the second-wave clones peaking on day 37 were SARS-CoV-2 specific was not confirmed. Contracting CD4+ clones turned up mainly in the CM and EM memory subsets, whereas EMRA was where CD8+ clones were enriched. Some responding clones were found in pre-infection memory, which suggests that pre-existing cross-reactive memory T cells took part in the SARS-CoV-2 response.

The run used an Illumina NovaSeq 6000. Using 5'RACE with constant-segment primers, TCRalpha and TCRbeta cDNA libraries were constructed, with sample barcodes and unique molecular identifiers added in the process. RNA was extracted from every sample with Trizol reagent. Amplification of the libraries took two PCR steps, and the second step added a second sample barcode plus Illumina TruSeq adapters. Libraries were sequenced on an Illumina NovaSeq with 2 x 150 bp paired-end reads. From the authors' description of their analysis: Demultiplexing of reads and collapsing into UMI-guided consensus sequences were performed with migec v1.2.7. Using mixcr v2.1.11, the UMI consensuses were aligned to TRA and TRB V and J templates and assembled into clonotypes. Expanded or contracted clonotypes were those called significant by both edgeR and NoisET, with noise models trained on biological replicates. For edgeR calls, the thresholds were a false discovery rate-adjusted p below 0.01 and a log2 fold-change of 1. As an exploratory analysis of dynamics, max-normalized trajectories of the 1000 most abundant clonotypes were examined with PCA combined with hierarchical clustering. Each responding clone was given a CD4 or CD8 phenotype based on the CD4+ and CD8+ repertoires, which had been sequenced separately. TCRdb's own reprocessing of the public reads used fastp at Q25 and MiXCR and kept productive beta chains. Every CDR3 protein is listed once, alongside the most common genes and DNA of its rows. None of the V and J calls come from the authors' own analysis; TCRdb made them. The sample table shows around 310,000 distinct CDR3 sequences, and about a sixth are seen once. The ten largest clonotypes hold 20% to 25% of the sample.

This clonotype was counted only a few times. The antigen it recognizes is unknown. No much larger clone is present one base from it, and per-base qualities are unavailable. The TCR originated in a man between 18 and 35 years old who had mild COVID-19 (a few samples of this study predate the infection). The sample titles of this study are shuffled in the database, so cell type and time point are left out; the donor was told from shared clones. The rearrangement joined TRBV4-1 to TRBJ2-7, with TRBD1 identical over 9 junction bases. Material for sequencing was PBMCs or a T cell subset sorted from them (not recorded which). CDR3 reads: CASSQDRDRVSYEQYF. The sequenced DNA: TGCGCCAGCAGCCAAGATAGGGACAGGGTCTCCTACGAGCAGTACTTC.